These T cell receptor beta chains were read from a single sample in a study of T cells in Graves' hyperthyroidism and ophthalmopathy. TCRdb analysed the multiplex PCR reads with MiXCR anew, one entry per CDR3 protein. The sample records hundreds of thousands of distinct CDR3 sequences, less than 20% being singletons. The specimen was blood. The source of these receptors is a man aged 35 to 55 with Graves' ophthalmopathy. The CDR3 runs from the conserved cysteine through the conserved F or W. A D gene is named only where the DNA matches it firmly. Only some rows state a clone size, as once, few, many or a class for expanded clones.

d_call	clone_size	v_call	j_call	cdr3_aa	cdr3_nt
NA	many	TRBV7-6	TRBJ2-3	CASSSGPDTQYF	TGTGCCAGCAGTTCGGGCCCAGATACGCAGTATTTT
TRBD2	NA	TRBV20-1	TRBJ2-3	CSARGGTSGSTDTQYF	TGCAGTGCTAGAGGCGGGACTAGCGGGAGCACAGATACGCAGTATTTT
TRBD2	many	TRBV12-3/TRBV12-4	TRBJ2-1	CASSLGGLASNEQFF	TGTGCCAGCAGTTTAGGGGGACTAGCGTCAAATGAGCAGTTCTTC
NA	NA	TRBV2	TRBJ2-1	CASTLPRTVSNEQFF	TGTGCCAGCACCCTGCCTCGGACAGTCAGTAATGAGCAGTTCTTC
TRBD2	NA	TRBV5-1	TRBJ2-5	CASSLAMTSGVQETQYF	TGCGCCAGCAGCTTGGCCATGACTAGCGGGGTCCAAGAGACCCAGTACTTC
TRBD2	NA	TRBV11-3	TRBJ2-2	CASSSTWGRGVFNTGELFF	TGTGCCAGCAGCTCAACCTGGGGGCGGGGGGTCTTTAACACCGGGGAGCTGTTTTTT
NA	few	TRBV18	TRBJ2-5	CASSPKRASQETQYF	TGTGCCAGCTCACCAAAGCGCGCCTCCCAAGAGACCCAGTACTTC
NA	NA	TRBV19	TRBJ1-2	CATPTQAGPGYTF	TGTGCCACCCCGACCCAAGCAGGGCCTGGCTACACCTTC
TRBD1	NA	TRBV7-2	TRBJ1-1	CASSRPGTGLNTEAFF	TGTGCCAGCAGCCGTCCCGGGACAGGGTTGAACACTGAAGCTTTCTTT
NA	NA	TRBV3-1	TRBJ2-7	CASSKAAFTSYEQYF	TGTGCCAGCAGCAAAGCAGCCTTCACCTCCTACGAGCAGTACTTC
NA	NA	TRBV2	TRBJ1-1	CASTRDSWNTEAFF	TGTGCCAGCACCCGGGACTCCTGGAACACTGAAGCTTTCTTT
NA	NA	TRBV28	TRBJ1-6	CASSPGPLQGSPLHF	TGTGCCAGCAGTCCCGGCCCCCTTCAGGGTTCACCCCTCCACTTT
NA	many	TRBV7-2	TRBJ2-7	CASSLTGPGLGEGEQYF	TGTGCCAGCAGCCTAACAGGGCCGGGGCTGGGTGAAGGGGAGCAGTACTTC
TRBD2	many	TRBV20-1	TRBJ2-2	CSSSPSGRYTGELFF	TGCAGCTCGTCCCCAAGCGGGAGATACACCGGGGAGCTGTTTTTT
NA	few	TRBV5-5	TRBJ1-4	CASSQGTGGEKLFF	TGTGCCAGCAGCCAGGGTACGGGGGGTGAAAAACTGTTTTTT
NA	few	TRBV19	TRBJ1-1	CASSPTFSSEAFF	TGTGCCAGTAGTCCCACATTTAGCTCGGAAGCTTTCTTT
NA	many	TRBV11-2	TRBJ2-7	CASTWVGAYEQYF	TGTGCCAGCACCTGGGTGGGGGCCTACGAGCAGTACTTC
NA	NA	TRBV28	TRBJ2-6	CATEGDRSASGANVLTF	TGTGCCACAGAGGGAGACAGAAGCGCCTCTGGGGCCAACGTCCTGACTTTC
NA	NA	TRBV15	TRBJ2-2	CATSRAGGDTGELFF	TGTGCCACCAGCAGAGCGGGGGGCGACACCGGGGAGCTGTTTTTT
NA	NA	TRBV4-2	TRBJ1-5	CASSQKIGQLANQPQHF	TGTGCCAGCAGCCAAAAGATCGGGCAACTTGCCAATCAGCCCCAGCATTTT
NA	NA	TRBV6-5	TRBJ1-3	CASSYGGGSRNTIYF	TGTGCCAGCAGTTACGGCGGGGGGAGCAGAAACACCATATATTTT
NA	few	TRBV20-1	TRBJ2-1	CSAWSGGGYNEQFF	TGCAGTGCCTGGTCGGGGGGCGGGTACAATGAGCAGTTCTTC
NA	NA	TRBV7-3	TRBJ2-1	CASSLGATTSPNEQFF	TGTGCCAGCAGCTTAGGGGCGACTACCTCCCCCAATGAGCAGTTCTTC
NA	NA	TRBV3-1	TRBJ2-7	CARSQDAGASSYEQYF	TGTGCCCGCAGCCAAGACGCAGGGGCCAGCTCCTACGAGCAGTACTTC
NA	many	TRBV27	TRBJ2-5	CASSFGEDQETQYF	TGTGCCAGCAGTTTTGGGGAAGACCAAGAGACCCAGTACTTC
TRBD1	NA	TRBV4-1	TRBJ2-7	CASSPGQGAEYEQYF	TGCGCCAGCAGCCCCGGACAGGGGGCTGAATACGAGCAGTACTTC
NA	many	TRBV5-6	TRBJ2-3	CASSVESGWGTDTQYF	TGTGCCAGCAGCGTGGAGTCAGGGTGGGGCACAGATACGCAGTATTTT
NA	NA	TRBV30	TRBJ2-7	CAWSETAYEQYF	TGTGCCTGGAGCGAAACAGCGTACGAGCAGTACTTC
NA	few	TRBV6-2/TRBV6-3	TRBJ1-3	CASRSRFSGNTIYF	TGTGCCAGCAGGAGCAGGTTCTCTGGAAACACCATATATTTT
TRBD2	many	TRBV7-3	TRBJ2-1	CASSLAGGMDEQFF	TGTGCCAGCAGCTTAGCGGGAGGGATGGATGAGCAGTTCTTC
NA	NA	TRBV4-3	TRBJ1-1	CASSQAMDTEAFF	TGCGCCAGCAGCCAAGCAATGGACACTGAAGCTTTCTTT
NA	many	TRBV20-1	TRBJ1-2	CSARGAGYAYTF	TGCAGTGCTAGGGGGGCAGGATATGCCTACACCTTC
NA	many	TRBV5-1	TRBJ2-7	CASSLDRQYYEQYF	TGCGCCAGCAGCTTGGACAGGCAATACTACGAGCAGTACTTC
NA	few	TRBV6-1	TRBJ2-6	CATYSRASGANVLTF	TGTGCCACCTATTCCAGGGCCTCTGGGGCCAACGTCCTGACTTTC
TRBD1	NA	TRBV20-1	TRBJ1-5	CSAPTGASNQPQHF	TGCAGTGCTCCCACAGGGGCCTCAAATCAGCCCCAGCATTTT
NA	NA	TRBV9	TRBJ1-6	CASSQGPTGSPLHF	TGTGCCAGCAGCCAGGGCCCAACGGGATCACCCCTCCACTTT
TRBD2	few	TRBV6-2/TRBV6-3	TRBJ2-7	CASSYSSSGRASSDEQYF	TGTGCCAGCAGTTACTCGTCTAGCGGGAGGGCCTCTTCCGACGAGCAGTACTTC